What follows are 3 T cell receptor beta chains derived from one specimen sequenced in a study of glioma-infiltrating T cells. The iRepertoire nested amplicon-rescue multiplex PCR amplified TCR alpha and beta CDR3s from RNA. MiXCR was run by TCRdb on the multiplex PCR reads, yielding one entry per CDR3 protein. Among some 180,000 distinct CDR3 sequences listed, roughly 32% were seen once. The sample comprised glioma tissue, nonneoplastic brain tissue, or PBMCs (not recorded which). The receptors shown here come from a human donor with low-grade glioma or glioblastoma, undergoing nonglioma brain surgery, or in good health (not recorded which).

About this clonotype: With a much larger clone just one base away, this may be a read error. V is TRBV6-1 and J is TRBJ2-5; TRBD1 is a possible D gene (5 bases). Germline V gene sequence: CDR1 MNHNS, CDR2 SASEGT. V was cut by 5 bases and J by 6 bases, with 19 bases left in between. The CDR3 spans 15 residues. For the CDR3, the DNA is TGTGCCAGCAGTTTTTTTACAGGTTCTGGAAAGACCCAGTACTTC. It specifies CASSFFTGSGKTQYF.

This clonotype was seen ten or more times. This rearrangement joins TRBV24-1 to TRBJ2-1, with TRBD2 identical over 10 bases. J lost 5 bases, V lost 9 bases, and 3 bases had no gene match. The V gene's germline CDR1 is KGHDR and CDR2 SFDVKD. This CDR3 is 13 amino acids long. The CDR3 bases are TGTGCCACCGGGACTAGCGCCAACAATGAGCAGTTCTTC. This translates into CATGTSANNEQFF.

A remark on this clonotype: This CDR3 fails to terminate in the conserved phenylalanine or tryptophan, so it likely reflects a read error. CDR3 nucleotide sequence: TGTGCCAGCGGTCTCGGACGGTCCAATCAGCCCCAGCATTCT. Its translation: CASGLGRSNQPQHS. V usage is TRBV12-3 or TRBV12-4 and J usage is TRBJ1-5; D is uncertain. The germline V and J ends were trimmed by 8 bases and 3 bases, with 14 bases remaining between them. The CDR3 runs to 14 residues.